One sample yielded the 20 T cell receptor beta chains listed below, sequenced in a study of blood T cell repertoires in COVID-19 (dated by TCRdb to the early 2020s). Library generation was performed with the immunoSEQ multiplex PCR assay. In its TCRdb copy, this immuneACCESS table keeps in-frame sequences only and misses some clones. Where compared with another copy, unresolved V genes explain less than half of these, and the others have no known cause. The sample includes 200,000 to 250,000 clones, with about 84% observed a single time. The ten largest clones take up around 1.8% of the sample. The sequenced sample consisted of PBMCs or T cells enriched from blood (not recorded which). The receptor set was obtained from a man between 60 and 75 years old who had recovered from COVID-19.

This clone was seen once. The V gene is TRBV5-1, the J gene TRBJ1-2; D might be TRBD1 (5 bases). Looked up from germline, CDR1 is SGHRS and CDR2 is YFSETQ. Trimming removed 4 bases at V and 8 bases at J, with 15 bases between. This CDR3 is 13 amino acids long. For the CDR3, the DNA is TGCGCCAGCAGCCCGGCGGGACCTGAAGGCTACACCTTC. It is translated as CASSPAGPEGYTF.

This chain links TRBV10-2 with TRBJ1-5; D remains ambiguous. This CDR3 has 15 amino acids. Germline CDR1 and CDR2: WSHSY and SAAADI. V was clipped by 2 bases and J by 2 bases, with 10 bases between them. CDR3 DNA: TGCGCCAGCAGTGAGGGCTACCAGGGCAATCAGCCCCAGCATTTT. Its translation is CASSEGYQGNQPQHF.

In this sample, this clone turned up a few times. The V call is TRBV5-1, the J call TRBJ1-6, with 7 bases fitting TRBD1. This CDR3 is 16 amino acids long. Germline V lookup: CDR1 SGHRS, CDR2 YFSETQ. V lost 2 bases, J lost 4 bases, and 6 bases stayed unmatched. The CDR3 loop reads CASSFGTAGYNSPLHF. In DNA form, the CDR3 reads TGCGCCAGCAGCTTCGGGACAGCCGGATATAATTCACCCCTCCACTTT.

This chain connects TRBV5-1 to TRBJ2-5; no clear D gene. Germline values: CDR1 SGHRS, CDR2 YFSETQ. The V end was cut by 0 bases, the J end by 4 bases, with 13 bases between. This CDR3 comprises 15 residues. CDR3 DNA: TGCGCCAGCAGCTTGGGGAGCGCGAATCCAGAGACCCAGTACTTC. Its translation is CASSLGSANPETQYF.

The J gene is TRBJ2-3, the V gene TRBV3-1 (or the pseudogene TRBV3-2); D is unresolved. V shed 3 bases and J shed 1 base, with 5 bases lying between them. The CDR3 extends over 13 amino acids. Germline lookup yields CDR1 LGHDT and CDR2 YNNKEL (reference sequence). The CDR3 region is CASSQARTDTQYF. The CDR3 DNA sequence: TGTGCCAGCAGCCAGGCCCGCACAGATACGCAGTATTTT.

The chain uses TRBV19 and TRBJ2-7; D may be TRBD1 (5 bases). Germline V gene lookup returns CDR1 LNHDA and CDR2 SQIVND (reference sequence). V was cut by 5 bases and J by 7 bases, with 15 bases left in between. The CDR3 length is 13 residues. CDR3 residues: CASSSKGQVEQYF. CDR3 DNA: TGTGCCAGTAGTTCTAAGGGGCAGGTGGAGCAGTACTTC.

This clone was counted once. The chain carries TRBV2 and TRBJ2-6, with D maybe TRBD1 (6 bases). Trimming took 4 bases from V and 4 from J, leaving 20 bases between them. This CDR3 comprises 18 residues. Germline lookup yields CDR1 SNHLY and CDR2 FYNNEI. As DNA, the CDR3 is TGTGCCAGCAGTGCGTCACAGGGTTCTGGAACCGGGGCCAACGTCCTGACTTTC. It is translated as CASSASQGSGTGANVLTF.

This chain connects TRBV11-3 to TRBJ2-2, with D hard to call. Germline loops: CDR1 SGHNT, CDR2 YENEEA. CDR3 length: 16 residues. Trimming removed 1 base at V and 4 bases at J, with 13 bases between. The CDR3 here is CASSLAVGRTTGELFF. The DNA for the CDR3 is TGTGCCAGCAGCTTAGCGGTTGGTAGAACCACCGGGGAGCTGTTTTTT.

J is TRBJ1-1 and V is TRBV14; possible D gene TRBD1, 6 bases. V shed 4 bases and J shed 1 base, with 16 bases lying between them. Germline values: CDR1 SGHDN, CDR2 FVKESK. The CDR3 runs 16 residues. Here the CDR3 DNA reads TGTGCCAGCAGCCCGTTTACAGGGTTGGAGAACACTGAAGCTTTCTTT. It translates to CASSPFTGLENTEAFF.

The chain has TRBV18 and TRBJ2-3, with D unclear. The CDR3 spans 12 residues. Germline loops: CDR1 KGHSH, CDR2 LQKENI. Between the trimmed V and J ends, which lost 3 bases and 6 bases, there was a span of 7 bases. The DNA of the CDR3 is TGTGCCAGCTCACCTAATTCTGATACGCAGTATTTT. As protein: CASSPNSDTQYF.

The CDR3 region has the DNA TGTGCCACCAGTGATGCCACAGGACGGACAACTAATGAAAAACTGTTTTTT. Amino acid sequence: CATSDATGRTTNEKLFF. The chain combines TRBV24-1 with TRBJ1-4; a weak D match, TRBD1 (5 bases). The CDR3 extends over 17 amino acids. Trimming took off 3 bases at V and 0 bases at J, with 13 bases between the two ends. Germline CDR1 reads KGHDR; CDR2 reads SFDVKD.

The chain couples TRBV7-8 to TRBJ2-1; 9 bases map to TRBD1. In germline, CDR1 is SGHVS, CDR2 FQNEAQ. J lost 4 bases, V lost 1 base, and 5 bases had no gene match. The CDR3 is 16 residues long. The CDR3 sequence: CASSLGDRAGYNEQFF. CDR3 nucleotide sequence: TGTGCCAGCAGCTTAGGGGACAGGGCTGGTTACAATGAGCAGTTCTTC.

The rearrangement links TRBV4-1 to TRBJ1-6; the match to TRBD1 covers 10 bases. CDR1 is MGHRA, CDR2 YSYEKL, per germline. V lost 0 bases to trimming and J lost 7 bases; unmatched junction nucleotides: 3. The CDR3 sequence is 16 residues long. The CDR3 nucleotides read TGCGCCAGCAGCCAAGAGACAGGGGGCGGGAATTCACCCCTCCACTTT. As protein: CASSQETGGGNSPLHF.

The chain employs TRBV5-6 and TRBJ1-6; 12 nucleotides align to TRBD1. V lost 0 bases, J lost 6 bases, and 7 bases stayed unmatched. This CDR3 contains 18 residues. CDR1 SGHDT and CDR2 YYEEEE come from the germline V gene. The CDR3 is CASSLAGTGGFGNSPLHF. The CDR3 nucleotides read TGTGCCAGCAGCTTGGCCGGGACAGGGGGCTTCGGTAATTCACCCCTCCACTTT.

V usage is TRBV10-3 and J usage is TRBJ2-7, with 9 bases fitting TRBD1. The germline V gene encodes CDR1 ENHRY and CDR2 SYGVKD. V lost 10 bases, J lost 2 bases, and 9 bases stayed unmatched. This CDR3 region has 14 residues. The CDR3 spells CATGKDRGPYEQYF. The CDR3 DNA is TGTGCCACTGGGAAGGACAGGGGTCCCTACGAGCAGTACTTC.

V is TRBV18 and J is TRBJ1-1, with D perhaps matching TRBD1 (5 bases). V lost 8 bases to trimming and J lost 5 bases, with 18 bases between them. The germline gives CDR1 KGHSH, CDR2 LQKENI. The CDR3 sequence is 14 residues long. The CDR3 loop reads CASLNSGGWTEAFF. Written as DNA, the CDR3 is TGTGCCAGCCTCAATTCCGGGGGGTGGACTGAAGCTTTCTTT.

This chain joins TRBV15 and TRBJ2-7; D ambiguous. Germline values: CDR1 LNHNV, CDR2 YYDKDF (reference sequence). The CDR3 spans 13 residues. Trimming removed 2 bases at V and 2 bases at J, with 7 bases between. The CDR3 loop is CATSRPEAYEQYF. In DNA form, the CDR3 reads TGTGCCACCAGCAGACCCGAGGCCTACGAGCAGTACTTC.

The genes are TRBV6-5 and TRBJ2-1; D call uncertain. Germline V gives CDR1 MNHEY, CDR2 SVGAGI. Trimming removed 4 bases at V and 3 bases at J, with 4 bases between. CDR3 length: 12 amino acids. CDR3 sequence reads: CASSSLYNEQFF. For the CDR3, the DNA is TGTGCCAGCAGTTCCCTCTACAATGAGCAGTTCTTC.

This chain uses TRBV7-8 with TRBJ1-3, with TRBD1 identical over 7 bases. In germline, CDR1 is SGHVS, CDR2 FQNEAQ. Trimming removed 5 bases from V and 4 bases from J; junction bases left unmatched: 11. CDR3 length: 16 residues. CDR3 in DNA: TGTGCCAGCAGCGCCCACAGGGGAATAGCGGGAAACACCATATATTTT. Translation: CASSAHRGIAGNTIYF.

The V and J genes are TRBV6-5 and TRBJ1-2; 7 bases align to TRBD1. The CDR3 contains 13 residues. The V segment lost 8 bases and the J segment 4 bases; nucleotides outside the gene matches: 7. CDR1 is MNHEY and CDR2 is SVGAGI in the germline V gene. The CDR3 bases are TGTGCCAGCCACCCTCGACAGGGCTATGGCTACACCTTC. This gives the protein CASHPRQGYGYTF.